This T cell receptor (beta chain) was recorded in a study of blood T cell repertoires in COVID-19. Background on the study: COVID-19 samples from acute and convalescent phases originated in the United States, Italy and Spain. Nucleic acid was either cDNA or gDNA, and it came from T cells, B-cell-depleted T cells, or PBMCs.

CDR1 is MNHNY and CDR2 is SVGAGI in the germline V gene (reference sequence). This CDR3 is 14 amino acids long. The V end lost 2 bases, the J end lost 3 bases, and 11 bases lay between the germline ends. Per the study methods: Estimation of nucleated cell counts relied on the amplification of reference gene primers. Sequencing was performed with immunoSEQ multiplex PCR; in TCRdb, only in-frame clones are kept and a portion is missing. V, J and clone size are taken as reported in that table, and D and trimming were inferred from the DNA itself. In the table there are roughly 100,000 clones, 86% of which are singletons.

Material: peripheral blood. This chain joins TRBV6-6 and TRBJ2-7; D not certain. This receptor was taken from a human donor in a cohort sampled during active COVID-19. CDR3 in DNA: TGTGCCAGCAGTTACGTTTCCAGGATCTACGAGCAGTACTTC. This encodes CASSYVSRIYEQYF.